Listed below are T cell receptor beta chains from one sample, sequenced in a study of blood T cell repertoires in COVID-19. The table came from immunoSEQ multiplex PCR; TCRdb's copy has only in-frame clones and leaves some out. The sample has roughly 280,000 clones; about 85% are singletons. Sequenced: peripheral blood. Every receptor here comes from a man in his fifties or sixties with acute or convalescent COVID-19. Each CDR3 is given with its conserved first and last residue. Each record gives: clone size, CDR3 length, V gene, D gene, J gene, CDR3 DNA, CDR3 protein. The D gene is left open where the match is weak. Clone size is given for some rows only: seen once, a few or many times, or a class if the clone is expanded.

size: -; length: 12; V: TRBV30; D: -; J: TRBJ1-6; DNA: TGTGCCTGGAGTACGGGTAGATCACCCCTCCACTTT; CDR3: CAWSTGRSPLHF
size: few; length: 16; V: TRBV3-1/TRBV3-2; D: -; J: TRBJ1-1; DNA: TGTGCCAGCAGCCAAGACCTTTCGGACTTGGCCACTGAAGCTTTCTTT; CDR3: CASSQDLSDLATEAFF
size: once; length: 15; V: TRBV27; D: TRBD1; J: TRBJ1-1; DNA: TGTGCCAGCAGTTTATCGGGAACAGGGGCCACTGAAGCTTTCTTT; CDR3: CASSLSGTGATEAFF
size: -; length: 14; V: TRBV7-2; D: -; J: TRBJ1-3; DNA: TGTGCCAGCAGCCCCAGGGGTAACGGAAACACCATATATTTT; CDR3: CASSPRGNGNTIYF
size: once; length: 15; V: TRBV11-2; D: TRBD1; J: TRBJ1-5; DNA: TGTGCCAGCAGCTTAGGACAGGGAATCAATCAGCCCCAGCATTTT; CDR3: CASSLGQGINQPQHF
size: once; length: 15; V: TRBV7-6; D: -; J: TRBJ2-1; DNA: TGTGCCAGCAGCCTTACAGGGTATGTCAACAATGAGCAGTTCTTC; CDR3: CASSLTGYVNNEQFF
size: -; length: 15; V: TRBV28; D: TRBD1; J: TRBJ1-4; DNA: TGTGCCAGCAGTCAACAGGGGGATACTAATGAAAAACTGTTTTTT; CDR3: CASSQQGDTNEKLFF
size: -; length: 15; V: TRBV5-6; D: -; J: TRBJ2-4; DNA: TGTGCCAGCAGCTTTAGGGGTTTGGCCAAAAACATTCAGTACTTC; CDR3: CASSFRGLAKNIQYF
size: -; length: 13; V: TRBV19; D: TRBD2; J: TRBJ2-7; DNA: TGTGCCACCCGCGGGGGGCCCACCTACGAGCAGTACTTC; CDR3: CATRGGPTYEQYF
size: -; length: 15; V: TRBV11-3; D: TRBD2; J: TRBJ2-1; DNA: TGTGCCAGCAGCCTCGGGGTAGCGGGGAACAATGAGCAGTTCTTC; CDR3: CASSLGVAGNNEQFF
size: -; length: 15; V: TRBV6-4; D: TRBD2; J: TRBJ2-1; DNA: TGTGCCAGCAGTGTGAGGGCGGGAGAAATGGATGAGCAGTTCTTC; CDR3: CASSVRAGEMDEQFF
size: -; length: 16; V: TRBV19; D: TRBD1; J: TRBJ1-1; DNA: TGTGCCAGTAGTACCCGACAGGGGGCAAGAGGGACTGAAGCTTTCTTT; CDR3: CASSTRQGARGTEAFF
size: -; length: 14; V: TRBV30; D: TRBD1; J: TRBJ1-4; DNA: TGTGCCTGGAGTAGGAACAGGGGTAATGAAAAACTGTTTTTT; CDR3: CAWSRNRGNEKLFF
size: -; length: 13; V: TRBV20-1; D: -; J: TRBJ2-5; DNA: TGCAGTGCTAGTGAAAACAGGGAGGAGACCCAGTACTTC; CDR3: CSASENREETQYF
size: -; length: 15; V: TRBV9; D: -; J: TRBJ1-1; DNA: TGTGCCAGCAGCGTGCGGGGGTCTGTGAACACTGAAGCTTTCTTT; CDR3: CASSVRGSVNTEAFF
size: -; length: 13; V: TRBV3-1/TRBV3-2; D: TRBD1; J: TRBJ1-2; DNA: TGTGCCAGCAACCCACGACAGGGCGTGGGCTACACCTTC; CDR3: CASNPRQGVGYTF
size: -; length: 15; V: TRBV5-1; D: TRBD2; J: TRBJ2-3; DNA: TGCGCCAGCAAGTCCACTAGCGGCGGAGGGGATACGCAGTATTTT; CDR3: CASKSTSGGGDTQYF
size: -; length: 15; V: TRBV4-1; D: -; J: TRBJ2-7; DNA: TGCGCCAGCAGGATGGGGCATGGGGCTTCCTACGAGCAGTACTTC; CDR3: CASRMGHGASYEQYF
size: -; length: 14; V: TRBV7-9; D: -; J: TRBJ1-6; DNA: TGTGCCAGCAGCTCCCCAGGTTATAATTCACCCCTCCACTTT; CDR3: CASSSPGYNSPLHF
size: -; length: 17; V: TRBV28; D: TRBD2; J: TRBJ2-1; DNA: TGTGCCAGCAGTTTAGGACATACCGGACTAGCGGGAGTTGAGCAGTTCTTC; CDR3: CASSLGHTGLAGVEQFF
size: -; length: 19; V: TRBV19; D: -; J: TRBJ2-7; DNA: TGTGCCAGTAGTATAGAGTTTGTACGCGAGGGCAGGAACCCCTACGAGCAGTACTTC; CDR3: CASSIEFVREGRNPYEQYF
size: -; length: 16; V: TRBV7-9; D: TRBD1; J: TRBJ2-7; DNA: TGTGCCAGCAGCGTAACCGCCGGGACAGGGGGTGGCGAGCAGTACTTC; CDR3: CASSVTAGTGGGEQYF
size: -; length: 16; V: TRBV7-3; D: -; J: TRBJ2-2; DNA: TGTGCCAGCAGCTTATGGAGGGGCGCAAACACCGGGGAGCTGTTTTTT; CDR3: CASSLWRGANTGELFF
size: -; length: 13; V: TRBV2; D: -; J: TRBJ1-3; DNA: TGTGCCAGCAGTGCAGGGACTGGAAACACCATATATTTT; CDR3: CASSAGTGNTIYF
size: -; length: 15; V: TRBV9; D: TRBD1; J: TRBJ1-1; DNA: TGTGCCAGCAGCCCCCGGGACAGCCTACACACTGAAGCTTTCTTT; CDR3: CASSPRDSLHTEAFF
size: -; length: 17; V: TRBV7-2; D: TRBD2; J: TRBJ2-3; DNA: TGTGCCAGCAGCGCCCGGGGACTAGCGGGACCAAGCGATACGCAGTATTTT; CDR3: CASSARGLAGPSDTQYF
size: -; length: 15; V: TRBV18; D: -; J: TRBJ1-3; DNA: TGTGCCAGCTCACCGTCGCTGGAGGTGGGAAACACCATATATTTT; CDR3: CASSPSLEVGNTIYF
size: -; length: 13; V: TRBV19; D: -; J: TRBJ1-1; DNA: TGTGCCAGTAGTAGGCAAATGAACACTGAAGCTTTCTTT; CDR3: CASSRQMNTEAFF
size: -; length: 16; V: TRBV9; D: -; J: TRBJ2-5; DNA: TGTGCCAGCAGCCCCCGCGAGAGCGGTAAAGAAGAGACCCAGTACTTC; CDR3: CASSPRESGKEETQYF
size: -; length: 14; V: TRBV7-8; D: TRBD2; J: TRBJ2-7; DNA: TGTGCCAGCAGCCCCCGACTAGCTGTAATAGGGCAGTACTTC; CDR3: CASSPRLAVIGQYF
size: -; length: 14; V: TRBV6-5; D: TRBD2; J: TRBJ2-3; DNA: TGTGCCAGCAGTAACGGGAGGGTAACAGATACGCAGTATTTT; CDR3: CASSNGRVTDTQYF
size: -; length: 15; V: TRBV11-2; D: TRBD1; J: TRBJ2-3; DNA: TGTGCCAGCAGTTCCTTCCTGACAGGGACAGATACGCAGTATTTT; CDR3: CASSSFLTGTDTQYF
size: -; length: 16; V: TRBV6-2/TRBV6-3; D: TRBD1; J: TRBJ1-5; DNA: TGTGCCAGCAGTTACGCGAGGGGGCTCAGCAATCAGCCCCAGCATTTT; CDR3: CASSYARGLSNQPQHF
size: -; length: 15; V: TRBV4-2; D: -; J: TRBJ2-1; DNA: TGTGCCAGCAGCCAAGATAGACGGGATTGGGGTGAGCAGTTCTTC; CDR3: CASSQDRRDWGEQFF
size: once; length: 14; V: TRBV6-5; D: TRBD1; J: TRBJ2-7; DNA: TGTGCCAGCAGTTACGGGACAGGGGTATTCGAGCAGTACTTC; CDR3: CASSYGTGVFEQYF
size: -; length: 13; V: TRBV6-6; D: -; J: TRBJ1-2; DNA: TGTGCCAGCTCTCGGGACGTCAGGGGTGGCTACACCTTC; CDR3: CASSRDVRGGYTF
size: -; length: 14; V: TRBV19; D: TRBD1; J: TRBJ1-2; DNA: TGTGCCAGTAGTATAGATCGGGACAGTTATGGCTACACCTTC; CDR3: CASSIDRDSYGYTF
size: -; length: 15; V: TRBV15; D: -; J: TRBJ2-1; DNA: TGTGCCACCAGCAGAGATATTTTCTCCTACAATGAGCAGTTCTTC; CDR3: CATSRDIFSYNEQFF
size: -; length: 14; V: TRBV28; D: -; J: TRBJ2-7; DNA: TGTGCCAGCAGTTTTTCAGGGCGATCCTACGAGCAGTACTTC; CDR3: CASSFSGRSYEQYF
size: few; length: 15; V: TRBV4-2; D: TRBD2; J: TRBJ2-2; DNA: TGTGCCAGCAGCCAGCCTACTAGCGGGAGGGGGGAGCTGTTTTTT; CDR3: CASSQPTSGRGELFF
size: -; length: 13; V: TRBV5-6; D: -; J: TRBJ1-1; DNA: TGTGCCAGCAGCTTCTTACGGGGAACTGAAGCTTTCTTT; CDR3: CASSFLRGTEAFF
size: once; length: 14; V: TRBV29-1; D: TRBD1; J: TRBJ1-5; DNA: TGCAGCGTCGTAGGGACAGGGAACAATCAGCCCCAGCATTTT; CDR3: CSVVGTGNNQPQHF
size: -; length: 14; V: TRBV7-3; D: TRBD1; J: TRBJ1-6; DNA: TGTGCCAGCAGCGTGGGACAGATTAATTCACCCCTCCACTTT; CDR3: CASSVGQINSPLHF
size: -; length: 16; V: TRBV4-1; D: -; J: TRBJ1-6; DNA: TGCGCCAGCAGCCATACTGACAGTGTATCTAATTCACCCCTCCACTTT; CDR3: CASSHTDSVSNSPLHF
size: -; length: 15; V: TRBV6-5; D: -; J: TRBJ1-1; DNA: TGTGCCAGCAGATTCTGGGGGGGAGGGGGCACTGAAGCTTTCTTT; CDR3: CASRFWGGGGTEAFF
size: -; length: 16; V: TRBV2; D: TRBD2; J: TRBJ2-1; DNA: TGTGCCAGCAGTCGGACCGGGACTAGCAACAACAATGAGCAGTTCTTC; CDR3: CASSRTGTSNNNEQFF
size: -; length: 17; V: TRBV9; D: TRBD1; J: TRBJ2-1; DNA: TGTGCCAGCAGCGTAGGGTGGGGACAGGGCTTTGACAATGAGCAGTTCTTC; CDR3: CASSVGWGQGFDNEQFF
size: -; length: 14; V: TRBV27; D: -; J: TRBJ1-4; DNA: TGTGCCAGCAGATCGGGACTGCCTAATGAAAAACTGTTTTTT; CDR3: CASRSGLPNEKLFF
size: -; length: 13; V: TRBV6-2/TRBV6-3; D: -; J: TRBJ2-7; DNA: TGTGCCAGCAGTACAGGGAGCTCCTACGAGCAGTACTTC; CDR3: CASSTGSSYEQYF
size: once; length: 15; V: TRBV5-1; D: -; J: TRBJ2-2; DNA: TGCGCCAGCAGCTTGTCCTTGGCCCACACCGGGGAGCTGTTTTTT; CDR3: CASSLSLAHTGELFF
size: -; length: 12; V: TRBV2; D: -; J: TRBJ1-2; DNA: TGTGCCAGCAGGGGAGAGGAATATGGCTACACCTTC; CDR3: CASRGEEYGYTF
size: -; length: 18; V: TRBV7-8; D: TRBD2; J: TRBJ2-6; DNA: TGTGCCAGCAGCCCTTTAGCGGGAGTGGGCTCTGGGGCCAACGTCCTGACTTTC; CDR3: CASSPLAGVGSGANVLTF
size: few; length: 12; V: TRBV19; D: -; J: TRBJ2-2; DNA: TGTGCCAGTAGTTCGGGGGCCGGGGAGCTGTTTTTT; CDR3: CASSSGAGELFF
size: -; length: 15; V: TRBV9; D: TRBD2; J: TRBJ2-5; DNA: TGTGCCAGCAGCGAAACAGCGGGAGGTCGGGAGACCCAGTACTTC; CDR3: CASSETAGGRETQYF
size: -; length: 13; V: TRBV3-1/TRBV3-2; D: -; J: TRBJ1-1; DNA: TGTGCCAGCAGCCTGTCACTGGACACTGAAGCTTTCTTT; CDR3: CASSLSLDTEAFF
size: -; length: 16; V: TRBV5-1; D: TRBD2; J: TRBJ2-3; DNA: TGCGCCAGCAGCTTAGGGACTAGCGGGGGGCTAGATACGCAGTATTTT; CDR3: CASSLGTSGGLDTQYF
size: -; length: 15; V: TRBV4-3; D: TRBD1; J: TRBJ1-5; DNA: TGCGCCAGCAGCCAATACAGGGGCGGTAATCAGCCCCAGCATTTT; CDR3: CASSQYRGGNQPQHF
size: -; length: 15; V: TRBV11-2; D: TRBD2; J: TRBJ2-7; DNA: TGTGCCAGCAGCTCGGCCGGGACTAGGGAGGGCGAGCAGTACTTC; CDR3: CASSSAGTREGEQYF
size: -; length: 14; V: TRBV28; D: -; J: TRBJ2-7; DNA: TGTGCCAGCAGTTTACAACAGGGTGTAAACGAGCAGTACTTC; CDR3: CASSLQQGVNEQYF
size: -; length: 19; V: TRBV4-3; D: TRBD1; J: TRBJ2-3; DNA: TGCGCCAGCAGCCAAGATTGGGCCCGGCACAGGGGCCTCACAGATACGCAGTATTTT; CDR3: CASSQDWARHRGLTDTQYF